The T cell receptor (beta chain) under discussion was sequenced for a study of T cell changes during pregnancy in multiple sclerosis. The assay was immunoSEQ multiplex PCR, and TCRdb's table has in-frame clones only and misses some. The sample carries nearly 40,000 clones, around nine tenths recorded once. J was trimmed by 4 bases and V by 7 bases; bases with no gene match: 9. The CDR3 is made up of 15 amino acids. Germline V gene data show CDR1 as MNHEY and CDR2 as SVGAGI. Specimen: CD4+ T cells from peripheral blood mononuclear cells, collected before pregnancy. The chain is built from TRBV6-5 and TRBJ2-2, with 7 bases identical to TRBD2. The origin of this receptor is a female donor with multiple sclerosis, enrolled in a pregnancy study. The CDR3 bases are TGTGCCAGCAACGCGCGGGGGATTAGCACCGGGGAGCTGTTTTTT. Its protein product is CASNARGISTGELFF.